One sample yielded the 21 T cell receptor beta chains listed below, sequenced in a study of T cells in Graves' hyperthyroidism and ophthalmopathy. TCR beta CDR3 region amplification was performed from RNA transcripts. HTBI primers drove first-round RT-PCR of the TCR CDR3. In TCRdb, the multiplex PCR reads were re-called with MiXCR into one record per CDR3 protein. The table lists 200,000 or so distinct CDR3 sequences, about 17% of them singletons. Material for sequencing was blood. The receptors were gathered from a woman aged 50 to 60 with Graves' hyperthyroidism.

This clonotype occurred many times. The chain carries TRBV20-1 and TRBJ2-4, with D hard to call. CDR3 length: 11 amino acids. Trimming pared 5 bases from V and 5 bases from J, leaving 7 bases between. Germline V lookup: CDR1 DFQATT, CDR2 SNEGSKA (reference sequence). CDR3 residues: CSALRQNIQYF. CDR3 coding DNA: TGCAGTGCTTTACGCCAAAACATTCAGTACTTC.

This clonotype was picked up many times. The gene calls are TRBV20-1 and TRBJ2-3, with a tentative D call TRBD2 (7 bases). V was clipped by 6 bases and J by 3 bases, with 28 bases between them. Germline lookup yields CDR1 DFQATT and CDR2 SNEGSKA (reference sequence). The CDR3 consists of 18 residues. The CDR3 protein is CSAALIGWGGQGTDTQYF. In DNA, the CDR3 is TGCAGTGCAGCCCTAATCGGTTGGGGGGGGCAAGGGACAGATACGCAGTATTTT.

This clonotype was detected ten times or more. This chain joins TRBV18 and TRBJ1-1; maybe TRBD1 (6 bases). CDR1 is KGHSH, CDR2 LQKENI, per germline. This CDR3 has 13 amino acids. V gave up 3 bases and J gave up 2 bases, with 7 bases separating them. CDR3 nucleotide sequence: TGTGCCAGCTCACCGACAGGAAACACTGAAGCTTTCTTT. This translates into CASSPTGNTEAFF. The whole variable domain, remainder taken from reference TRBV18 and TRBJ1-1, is NAGVMQNPRHLVRRRGQEARLRCSPMKGHSHVYWYRQLPEEGLKFMVYLQKENIIDESGMPKERFSAEFPKEGPSILRIQQVVRGDSAAYFCASSPTGNTEAFFGQGTRLTVV.

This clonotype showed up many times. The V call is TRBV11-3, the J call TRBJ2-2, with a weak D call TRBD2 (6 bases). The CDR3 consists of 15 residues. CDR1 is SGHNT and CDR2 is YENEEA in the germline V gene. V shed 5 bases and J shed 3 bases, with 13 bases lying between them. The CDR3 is CASSDRRADTGELFF. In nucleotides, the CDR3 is TGTGCCAGCAGCGATCGGAGGGCCGACACCGGGGAGCTGTTTTTT. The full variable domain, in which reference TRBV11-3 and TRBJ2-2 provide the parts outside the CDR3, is EAGVVQSPRYKIIEKKQPVAFWCNPISGHNTLYWYLQNLGQGPELLIRYENEEAVDDSQLPKDRFSAERLKGVDSTLKIQPAELGDSAVYLCASSDRRADTGELFFGEGSRLTVL.

DNA of the CDR3: TGTGCCAGCAGATTTGGGACAGGCTTAAATCAGCCCCAGCATTTT. Protein: CASRFGTGLNQPQHF. The chain combines TRBV27 with TRBJ1-5; 8 bases agree with TRBD1. The CDR3 has 15 residues. V shed 6 bases and J 4 bases; nucleotides not matched to a gene: 8. Per germline, CDR1 MNHEY and CDR2 SMNVEV (reference sequence).

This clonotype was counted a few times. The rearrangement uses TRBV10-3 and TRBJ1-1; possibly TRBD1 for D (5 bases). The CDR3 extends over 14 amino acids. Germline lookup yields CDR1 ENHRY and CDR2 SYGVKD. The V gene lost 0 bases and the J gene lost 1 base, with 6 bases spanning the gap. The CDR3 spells CAISESTANTEAFF. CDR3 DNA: TGTGCCATCAGTGAGTCGACAGCGAACACTGAAGCTTTCTTT.

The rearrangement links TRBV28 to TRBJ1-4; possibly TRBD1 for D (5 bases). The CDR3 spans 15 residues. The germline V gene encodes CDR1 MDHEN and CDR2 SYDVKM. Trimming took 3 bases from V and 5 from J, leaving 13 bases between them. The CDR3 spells CASSLPGFPNEKLFF. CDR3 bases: TGTGCCAGCAGTTTGCCAGGGTTTCCCAATGAAAAACTGTTTTTT.

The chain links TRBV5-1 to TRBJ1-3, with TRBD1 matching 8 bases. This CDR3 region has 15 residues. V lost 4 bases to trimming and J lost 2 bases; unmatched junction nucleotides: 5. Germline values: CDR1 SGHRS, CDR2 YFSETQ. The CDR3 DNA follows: TGCGCCAGCAGCCGAGAGACAGGGGCTGGAAACACCATATATTTT. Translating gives CASSRETGAGNTIYF.

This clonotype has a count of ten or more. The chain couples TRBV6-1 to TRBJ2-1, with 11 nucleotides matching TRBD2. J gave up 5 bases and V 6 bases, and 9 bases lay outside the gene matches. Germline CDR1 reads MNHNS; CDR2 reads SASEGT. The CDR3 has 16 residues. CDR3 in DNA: TGTGCCAGCAGACCACTCGGGACTAGCGGTAACAATGAGCAGTTCTTC. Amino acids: CASRPLGTSGNNEQFF.

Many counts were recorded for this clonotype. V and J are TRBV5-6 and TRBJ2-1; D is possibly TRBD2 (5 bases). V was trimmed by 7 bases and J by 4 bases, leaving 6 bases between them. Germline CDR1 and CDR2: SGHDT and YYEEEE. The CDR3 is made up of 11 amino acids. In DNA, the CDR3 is TGTGCCAGCGGAGGATACAATGAGCAGTTCTTC. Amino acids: CASGGYNEQFF.

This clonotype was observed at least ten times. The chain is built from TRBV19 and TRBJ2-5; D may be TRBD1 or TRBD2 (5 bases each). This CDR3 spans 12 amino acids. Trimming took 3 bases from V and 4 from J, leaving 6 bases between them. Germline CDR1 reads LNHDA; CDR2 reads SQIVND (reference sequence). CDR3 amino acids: CASSIGGETQYF. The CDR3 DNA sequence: TGTGCCAGTAGTATTGGGGGAGAGACCCAGTACTTC.

The CDR3 sequence is CSAPSHSGNTIYF. The CDR3 region has the DNA TGCAGTGCCCCCAGCCACTCTGGAAACACCATATATTTT. J is TRBJ1-3 and V is TRBV20-1, with D uncertain. The CDR3 runs 13 residues. V dropped 6 bases and J dropped 0 bases, with 9 bases sitting between them. Germline assignment: CDR1 DFQATT and CDR2 SNEGSKA (reference sequence).

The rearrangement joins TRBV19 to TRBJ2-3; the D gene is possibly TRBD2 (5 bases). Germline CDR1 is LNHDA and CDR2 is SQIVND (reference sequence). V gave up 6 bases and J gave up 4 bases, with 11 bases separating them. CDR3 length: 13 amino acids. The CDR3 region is CASRLGVSDTQYF. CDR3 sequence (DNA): TGTGCCAGTAGGCTCGGGGTGTCAGATACGCAGTATTTT.

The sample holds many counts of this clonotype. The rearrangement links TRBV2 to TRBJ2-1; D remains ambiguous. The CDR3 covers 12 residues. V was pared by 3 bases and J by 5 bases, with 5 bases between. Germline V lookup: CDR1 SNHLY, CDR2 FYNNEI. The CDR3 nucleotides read TGTGCCAGCAGTGATAGACACAATGAGCAGTTCTTC. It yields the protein CASSDRHNEQFF.

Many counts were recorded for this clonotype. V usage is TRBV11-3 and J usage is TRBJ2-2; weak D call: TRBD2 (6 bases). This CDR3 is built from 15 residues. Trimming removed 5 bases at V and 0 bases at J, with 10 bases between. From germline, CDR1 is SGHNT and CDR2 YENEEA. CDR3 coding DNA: TGTGCCAGCAGCACGGGACTTACGAACACCGGGGAGCTGTTTTTT. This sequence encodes CASSTGLTNTGELFF.

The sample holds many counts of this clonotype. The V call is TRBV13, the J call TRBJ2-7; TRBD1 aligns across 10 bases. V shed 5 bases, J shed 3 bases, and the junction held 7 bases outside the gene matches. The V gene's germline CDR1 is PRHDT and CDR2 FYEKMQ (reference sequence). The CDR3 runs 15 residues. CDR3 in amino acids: CASSPVGQGIYEQYF. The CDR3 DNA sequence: TGTGCCAGCAGCCCAGTGGGACAGGGGATCTACGAGCAGTACTTC.

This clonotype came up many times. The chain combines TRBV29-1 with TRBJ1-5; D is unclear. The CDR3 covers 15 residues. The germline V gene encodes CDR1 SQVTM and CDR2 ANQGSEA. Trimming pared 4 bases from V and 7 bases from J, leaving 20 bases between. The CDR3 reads CSVVLTTGPYQPQHF. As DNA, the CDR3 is TGCAGCGTTGTTCTTACCACTGGCCCCTACCAGCCCCAGCATTTT.

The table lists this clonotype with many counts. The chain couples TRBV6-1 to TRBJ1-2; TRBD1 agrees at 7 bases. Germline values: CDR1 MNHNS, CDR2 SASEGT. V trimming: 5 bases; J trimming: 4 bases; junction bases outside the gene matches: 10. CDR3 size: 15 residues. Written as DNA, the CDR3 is TGTGCCAGCAGTCAAGGGGACAGCCTCAGCTATGGCTACACCTTC. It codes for CASSQGDSLSYGYTF.

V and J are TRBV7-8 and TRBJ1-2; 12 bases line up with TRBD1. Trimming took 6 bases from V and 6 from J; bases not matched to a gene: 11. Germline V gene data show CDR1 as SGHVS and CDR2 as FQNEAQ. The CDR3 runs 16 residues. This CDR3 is CASRRKPGQGADGYTF. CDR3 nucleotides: TGTGCCAGCAGAAGAAAACCGGGACAGGGGGCGGATGGCTACACCTTC.

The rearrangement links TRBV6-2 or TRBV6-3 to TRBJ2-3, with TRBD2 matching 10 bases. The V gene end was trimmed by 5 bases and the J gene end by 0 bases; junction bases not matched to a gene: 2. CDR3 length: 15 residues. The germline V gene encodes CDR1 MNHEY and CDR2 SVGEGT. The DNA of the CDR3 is TGTGCCAGCAGTAAACTAGCGGGGAGCACAGATACGCAGTATTTT. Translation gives CASSKLAGSTDTQYF.

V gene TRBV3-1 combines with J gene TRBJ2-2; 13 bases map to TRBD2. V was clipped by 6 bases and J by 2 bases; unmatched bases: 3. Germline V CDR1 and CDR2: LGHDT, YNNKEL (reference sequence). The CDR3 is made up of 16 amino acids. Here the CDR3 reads CASRAGLAGNTGELFF. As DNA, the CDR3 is TGTGCCAGCAGAGCGGGACTAGCGGGAAACACCGGGGAGCTGTTTTTT.